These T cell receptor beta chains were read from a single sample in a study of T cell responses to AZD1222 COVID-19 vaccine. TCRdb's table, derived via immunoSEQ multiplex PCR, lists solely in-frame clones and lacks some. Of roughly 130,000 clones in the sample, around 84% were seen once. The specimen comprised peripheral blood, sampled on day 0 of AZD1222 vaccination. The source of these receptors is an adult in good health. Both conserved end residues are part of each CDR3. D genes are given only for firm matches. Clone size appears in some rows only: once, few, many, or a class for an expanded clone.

CASSPGATGELFF TGTGCCAGTAGCCCGGGGGCCACCGGGGAGCTGTTTTTT TRBJ2-2 TRBV19 . .
CASSSYPEGQFF TGTGCCAGCAGCTCCTACCCGGAGGGGCAGTTCTTC TRBJ2-1 TRBV7-9 . .
CAWSVWSGGVNTEAFF TGTGCCTGGAGTGTTTGGTCAGGGGGTGTGAACACTGAAGCTTTCTTT TRBJ1-1 TRBV30 . TRBD1
CSVDQGANSYTF TGCAGCGTTGACCAGGGGGCAAATAGCTACACCTTC TRBJ1-2 TRBV29-1 . TRBD1
CASLTTTYEQYF TGTGCCAGCCTGACTACGACCTACGAGCAGTACTTC TRBJ2-7 TRBV2 . .
CASSLGASGTYEQYF TGCGCCAGCAGCTTGGGGGCTAGCGGAACCTACGAGCAGTACTTC TRBJ2-7 TRBV5-1 once TRBD2
CASSLAYTQYF TGTGCCAGCAGTCTTGCTTATACGCAGTATTTT TRBJ2-3 TRBV25-1 . .
CASSLVPGGPSDTQYF TGTGCCAGCAGCTTAGTTCCGGGAGGGCCATCAGATACGCAGTATTTT TRBJ2-3 TRBV7-8 . TRBD2
CASSRNQETQYF TGTGCCAGCAGTCGCAACCAAGAGACCCAGTACTTC TRBJ2-5 TRBV14 . .
CASSYSILDYNEQFF TGTGCCAGCAGTTACTCGATTCTAGACTACAATGAGCAGTTCTTC TRBJ2-1 TRBV6-5 . .
CASSRGQGLQPQHF TGTGCCAGCAGCCGGGGACAGGGCTTGCAGCCCCAGCATTTT TRBJ1-5 TRBV6-5 . TRBD1
CASSFRTDDEAFF TGTGCCAGCAGCTTCAGGACAGATGATGAAGCTTTCTTT TRBJ1-1 TRBV11-2 . .
CASSQRTELSGANVLTF TGCGCCAGCAGCCAACGCACAGAGCTGTCTGGGGCCAACGTCCTGACTTTC TRBJ2-6 TRBV4-1 . .
CASRQGAGTEAFF TGTGCCAGTAGACAGGGGGCTGGCACTGAAGCTTTCTTT TRBJ1-1 TRBV19 few TRBD1
CASSLTGTNEQFF TGTGCCAGCAGCTTGACAGGTACCAATGAGCAGTTCTTC TRBJ2-1 TRBV5-4 few .
CASSQGVLRGQGKGEQYF TGCGCCAGCAGCCAGGGAGTATTAAGGGGACAGGGTAAGGGCGAGCAGTACTTC TRBJ2-7 TRBV4-1 . TRBD1
CASSGTGGYTF TGTGCCAGCAGCGGTACTGGGGGCTACACCTTC TRBJ1-2 TRBV9 once .
CASSLQGRGTKQYF TGTGCCTCTTCGTTACAGGGGCGCGGAACCAAGCAGTACTTC TRBJ2-7 TRBV30 . TRBD1
CASSQDVIAGGHGELFF TGTGCCAGCAGCCAAGATGTAATAGCGGGGGGGCACGGGGAGCTGTTTTTT TRBJ2-2 TRBV3-1/TRBV3-2 . TRBD2
CASSLDRGGDIDTQYF TGTGCCAGTAGTCTCGATCGGGGGGGTGATATCGATACGCAGTATTTT TRBJ2-3 TRBV19 . TRBD2
CASSPGQGIHGNTIYF TGTGCCAGCAGCCCCGGACAGGGGATTCATGGAAACACCATATATTTT TRBJ1-3 TRBV7-9 once TRBD1
CASSPRTGALNSPLHF TGTGCCAGCAGCCCCCGTACAGGGGCGCTTAATTCACCCCTCCACTTT TRBJ1-6 TRBV7-2 . TRBD1
CAIKQNLEQFF TGTGCCATCAAGCAGAACCTTGAGCAGTTCTTC TRBJ2-1 TRBV7-9 . .
CASSLFRGRGYEQYF TGCGCCAGCAGTCTCTTCAGGGGGCGCGGGTACGAGCAGTACTTC TRBJ2-7 TRBV23-1 few TRBD1
CASSSRDGLYEQYF TGTGCCAGCTCATCCCGGGACGGCCTCTACGAGCAGTACTTC TRBJ2-7 TRBV18 . .
CAWSPDRVQPQHF TGTGCCTGGAGCCCGGACAGGGTTCAGCCCCAGCATTTT TRBJ1-5 TRBV30 . TRBD1
CAIAGTAPGYTF TGTGCCATAGCCGGGACGGCACCTGGCTACACCTTC TRBJ1-2 TRBV10-3 . .
CASSLGGHIQYF TGTGCCAGCAGTTTAGGGGGGCACATTCAGTACTTC TRBJ2-4 TRBV12-3/TRBV12-4 . .
CAISNGGGAKNIQYF TGTGCCATCAGTAACGGGGGTGGGGCCAAAAACATTCAGTACTTC TRBJ2-4 TRBV10-3 . .
CASSVGQGSNYGYTF TGTGCCAGCAGCGTTGGACAGGGATCTAACTATGGCTACACCTTC TRBJ1-2 TRBV9 . TRBD1
CAISEGQLQAEQYF TGTGCCATCAGTGAGGGACAGCTCCAGGCTGAGCAGTACTTC TRBJ2-7 TRBV10-3 few .
CASSSGGATDYEQYF TGTGCCAGCAGTTCCGGGGGGGCTACAGACTACGAGCAGTACTTC TRBJ2-7 TRBV6-5 . TRBD2
CASSLGRTVSSYEQYF TGTGCCAGCAGCTTGGGACGGACAGTGAGCTCCTACGAGCAGTACTTC TRBJ2-7 TRBV7-2 . .
CAWSAGTGSRGQYF TGTGCCTGGAGTGCCGGGACAGGGTCCCGGGGGCAGTACTTC TRBJ2-7 TRBV30 . TRBD1
CASSLVSSRDEQFF TGTGCCAGCAGCTTAGTTTCTAGTAGGGATGAGCAGTTCTTC TRBJ2-1 TRBV7-3 . .
CASTGGGYEQYF TGTGCCAGTACTGGGGGCGGGTACGAGCAGTACTTC TRBJ2-7 TRBV19 . .
CAGSDAAWTGERPYEQYF TGTGCCGGCAGTGACGCAGCGTGGACAGGAGAAAGGCCCTACGAGCAGTACTTC TRBJ2-7 TRBV6-2/TRBV6-3 . TRBD1
CASSQSGAMNTEAFF TGTGCCAGCAGCCAATCAGGGGCGATGAACACTGAAGCTTTCTTT TRBJ1-1 TRBV7-8 . .
CASSYSTFRTGGYEQYF TGTGCCAGCAGTTACTCGACTTTTAGGACAGGGGGCTACGAGCAGTACTTC TRBJ2-7 TRBV6-2/TRBV6-3 . TRBD1
CSVEGFERGFAGELFF TGCAGCGTTGAAGGTTTCGAGCGGGGATTCGCCGGGGAGCTGTTTTTT TRBJ2-2 TRBV29-1 . TRBD2
CASRDSGTSYEQYF TGTGCCAGCAGGGATAGCGGGACATCCTACGAGCAGTACTTC TRBJ2-7 TRBV7-2 . TRBD2
CASSPGLLIGELFF TGTGCCAGCAGCCCGGGACTTTTAATCGGGGAGCTGTTTTTT TRBJ2-2 TRBV7-6 . .
CASSMEGANTEAFF TGCGCCAGCAGCATGGAGGGGGCCAACACTGAAGCTTTCTTT TRBJ1-1 TRBV5-1 . TRBD1
CATSELAGGYNEQFF TGTGCCACCAGTGAACTAGCGGGGGGGTACAATGAGCAGTTCTTC TRBJ2-1 TRBV24-1 medium-sized TRBD2
CASSPRPGKNIQYF TGTGCCAGCAGCCCGAGGCCAGGAAAAAACATTCAGTACTTC TRBJ2-4 TRBV11-1 once .